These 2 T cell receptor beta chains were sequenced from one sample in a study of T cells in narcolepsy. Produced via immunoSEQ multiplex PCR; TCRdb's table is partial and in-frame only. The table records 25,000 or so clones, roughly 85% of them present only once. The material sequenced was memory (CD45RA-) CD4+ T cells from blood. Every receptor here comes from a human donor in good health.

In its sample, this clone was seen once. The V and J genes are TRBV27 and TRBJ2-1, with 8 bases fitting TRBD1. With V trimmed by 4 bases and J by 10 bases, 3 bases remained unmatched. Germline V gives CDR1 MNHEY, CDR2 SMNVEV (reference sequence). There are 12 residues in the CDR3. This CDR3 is CASSSWDREQFF. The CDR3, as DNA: TGTGCCAGCAGTTCTTGGGACAGGGAGCAGTTCTTC.

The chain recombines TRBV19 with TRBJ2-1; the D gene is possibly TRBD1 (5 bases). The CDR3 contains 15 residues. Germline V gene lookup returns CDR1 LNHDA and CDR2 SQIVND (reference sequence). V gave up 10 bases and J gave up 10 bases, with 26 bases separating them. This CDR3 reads CATTLPNQGSGEQFF. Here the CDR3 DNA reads TGTGCCACCACGCTCCCAAATCAGGGTTCCGGCGAGCAGTTCTTC.